This paragraph reports one T cell receptor (beta chain). This sample stems from a study of blood T cell repertoires in COVID-19. Study-wide background: Samples representing acute and convalescent COVID-19 were sourced from the United States, Italy and Spain.

Per the original data handling: Reference gene primer amplification gave estimated nucleated cell counts. The repertoire was sequenced with immunoSEQ multiplex PCR; TCRdb's copy has only in-frame clones and lacks some. V and J calls and clone size are copied from that table; D and trimming were computed from the DNA. The top ten hold 4.2% of the sample, which has 200,000 to 300,000 clones, around 84% seen once. Sequencing input: peripheral blood. This TCR was sampled from a man aged 60 to 75 with acute or convalescent COVID-19.

The CDR3 region has the DNA TGTGCCAGCAGCGAACAAAGCGGGAGGGTCTTTGTGGAGCAGTACTTC. This sequence encodes CASSEQSGRVFVEQYF. J is TRBJ2-7 and V is TRBV7-2; 10 bases match TRBD2. CDR3 length equals 16 residues. V lost 5 bases to trimming and J lost 7 bases; unmatched junction nucleotides: 14. Germline V CDR1 and CDR2: SGHTA, FQGNSA.